The clone carrying this T cell receptor (beta chain) was seen more than once but under ten times. This entry comes from a study of T cells after yellow fever vaccination. TCRdb called the 5' RACE reads again in MiXCR, with one record for every CDR3 protein. The table lists 500,000 to 650,000 distinct CDR3 sequences, roughly a sixth of them singletons, with 17% in the top ten. Trimming took 7 bases from V and 4 from J, leaving 12 bases between them. Germline V CDR1 and CDR2: LNHDA, SQIVND (reference sequence). The CDR3 runs to 13 residues. Specimen: PBMCs, collected less than 6 days after the first yellow fever vaccination. J is TRBJ2-3 and V is TRBV19; no clear D gene. The sequence came from a man aged 18-30 years who received the YFV17D yellow fever vaccine. The CDR3 protein is CASNMIGSDTQYF. Written as DNA, the CDR3 is TGTGCCAGTAATATGATCGGCTCAGATACGCAGTATTTT.